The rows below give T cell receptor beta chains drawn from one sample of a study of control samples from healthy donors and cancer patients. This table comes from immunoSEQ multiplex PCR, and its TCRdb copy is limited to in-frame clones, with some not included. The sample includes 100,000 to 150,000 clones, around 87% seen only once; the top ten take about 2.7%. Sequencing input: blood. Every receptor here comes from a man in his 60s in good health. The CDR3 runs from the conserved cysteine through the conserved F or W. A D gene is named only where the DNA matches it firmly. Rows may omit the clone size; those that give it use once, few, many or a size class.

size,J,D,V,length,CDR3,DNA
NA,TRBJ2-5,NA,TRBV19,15,CASSIYFQGTETQYF,TGTGCCAGTAGTATTTATTTCCAGGGGACGGAGACCCAGTACTTC
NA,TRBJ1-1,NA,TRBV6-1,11,CASRANTEAFF,TGTGCCAGCCGCGCGAACACTGAAGCTTTCTTT
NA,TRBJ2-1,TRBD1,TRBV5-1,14,CASSWDGTGNEQFF,TGCGCCAGCAGCTGGGACGGGACAGGCAATGAGCAGTTCTTC
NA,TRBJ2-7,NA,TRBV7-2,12,CASSLDRVEQYF,TGTGCCAGCAGCTTAGACAGGGTCGAGCAGTACTTC
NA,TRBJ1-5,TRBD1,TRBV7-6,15,CASSLGGGSNQPQHF,TGTGCCAGCAGCTTAGGAGGGGGCAGCAATCAGCCCCAGCATTTT
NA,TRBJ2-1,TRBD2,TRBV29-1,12,CSTQWGGGEQFF,TGCAGCACACAATGGGGGGGAGGTGAGCAGTTCTTC
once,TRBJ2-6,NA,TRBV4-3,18,CASSHLVQGTAGANVLTF,TGCGCCAGCAGCCACCTCGTACAGGGTACAGCTGGGGCCAACGTCCTGACTTTC
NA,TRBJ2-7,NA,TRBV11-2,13,CASSWDSGYEQYF,TGTGCCAGCAGCTGGGACTCTGGATACGAGCAGTACTTC
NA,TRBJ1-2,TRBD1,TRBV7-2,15,CASSPGQALGYGYTF,TGTGCCAGCAGCCCCGGACAGGCGCTCGGGTATGGCTACACCTTC
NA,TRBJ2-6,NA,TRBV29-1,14,CSVGMDPGANVLTF,TGCAGCGTTGGGATGGATCCCGGGGCCAACGTCCTGACTTTC
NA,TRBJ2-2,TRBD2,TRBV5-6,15,CASSRASGATGELFF,TGTGCCAGCAGCCGAGCTAGCGGGGCCACCGGGGAGCTGTTTTTT
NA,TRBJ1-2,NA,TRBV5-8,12,CASSFIVYGYTF,TGTGCCAGCAGCTTTATAGTCTATGGCTACACCTTC
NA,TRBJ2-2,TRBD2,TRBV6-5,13,CASTSGGLGELFF,TGTGCCAGCACCAGCGGGGGGCTCGGGGAGCTGTTTTTT
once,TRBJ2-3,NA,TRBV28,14,CASSLLEGADTQYF,TGTGCCAGCAGTTTATTGGAGGGGGCAGATACGCAGTATTTT
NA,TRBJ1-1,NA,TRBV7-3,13,CASSLPLGDEAFF,TGTGCCAGCAGCTTACCACTAGGTGATGAAGCTTTCTTT
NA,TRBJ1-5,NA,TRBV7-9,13,CASSKDNYQPQHF,TGTGCCAGCAGCAAGGACAACTATCAGCCCCAGCATTTT
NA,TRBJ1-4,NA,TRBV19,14,CASSGRLEGEKLFF,TGTGCCAGTAGTGGACGCCTTGAGGGGGAAAAACTGTTTTTT
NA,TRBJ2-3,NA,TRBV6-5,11,CASSRTDTQYF,TGTGCCAGCAGTCGCACAGATACGCAGTATTTT
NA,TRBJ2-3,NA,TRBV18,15,CASSPSTGGPDTQYF,TGTGCCAGCTCACCCTCGACGGGGGGCCCAGATACGCAGTATTTT
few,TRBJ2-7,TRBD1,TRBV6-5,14,CASSYSKGQGVFYF,TGTGCCAGCAGTTACTCGAAGGGACAGGGTGTTTTTTACTTC
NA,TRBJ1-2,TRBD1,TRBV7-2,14,CASSLGQGAFGYTF,TGTGCCAGCAGCTTGGGCCAGGGGGCCTTCGGCTACACCTTC
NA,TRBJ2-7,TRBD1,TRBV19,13,CASSIGQAYEQYF,TGTGCCAGTAGTATCGGACAGGCCTACGAGCAGTACTTC
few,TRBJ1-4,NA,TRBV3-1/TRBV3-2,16,CASSQEFHRGPGKLFF,TGTGCCAGCAGCCAAGAATTCCATAGGGGTCCAGGCAAACTGTTTTTT
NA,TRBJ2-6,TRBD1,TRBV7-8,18,CASSVQGARSSGANVLTF,TGTGCCAGCAGCGTACAGGGGGCAAGAAGCTCTGGGGCCAACGTCCTGACTTTC
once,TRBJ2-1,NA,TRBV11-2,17,CASSFADLSGSYNEQFF,TGTGCCAGCAGCTTCGCTGACTTGAGTGGATCCTACAATGAGCAGTTCTTC
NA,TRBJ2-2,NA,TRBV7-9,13,CASSLYTSGELFF,TGTGCCAGCAGCTTATATACATCCGGGGAGCTGTTTTTT
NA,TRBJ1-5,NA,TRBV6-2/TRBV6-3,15,CASSYSGGTNQPQHF,TGTGCCAGCAGTTACTCCGGGGGAACCAATCAGCCCCAGCATTTT
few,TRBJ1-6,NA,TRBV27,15,CASSYRPGGYSPLHF,TGTGCCAGCAGTTACCGTCCCGGGGGATATTCACCCCTCCACTTT
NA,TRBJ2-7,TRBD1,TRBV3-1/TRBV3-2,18,CASSQEGFVGTGSYEQYF,TGTGCCAGCAGCCAAGAGGGGTTTGTAGGGACAGGGTCCTACGAGCAGTACTTC
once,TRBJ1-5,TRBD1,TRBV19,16,CASTKGTGDQNQPQHF,TGTGCCAGTACCAAAGGGACAGGGGACCAAAATCAGCCCCAGCATTTT
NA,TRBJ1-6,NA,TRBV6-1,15,CASSERSGLNSPLHF,TGTGCCAGCAGTGAACGCTCCGGTCTTAATTCACCCCTCCACTTT
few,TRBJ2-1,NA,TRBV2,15,CASSWDLTSYNEQFF,TGTGCCAGCAGTTGGGACTTAACTTCCTACAATGAGCAGTTCTTC
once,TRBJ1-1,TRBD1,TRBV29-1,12,CSVGGLNTEAFF,TGCAGCGTAGGGGGCTTGAACACTGAAGCTTTCTTT
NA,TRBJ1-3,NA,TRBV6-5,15,CASSRDRGSGNTIYF,TGTGCCAGCAGTCGGGACCGAGGATCTGGAAACACCATATATTTT
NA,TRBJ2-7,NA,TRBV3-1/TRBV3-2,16,CASSQVDSVGGGEQYF,TGTGCCAGCAGCCAAGTCGATAGTGTCGGTGGTGGAGAGCAGTACTTC
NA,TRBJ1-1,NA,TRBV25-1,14,CASKTGVWNTEAFF,TGTGCCAGCAAAACTGGAGTGTGGAACACTGAAGCTTTCTTT
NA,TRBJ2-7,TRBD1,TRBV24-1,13,CATSATGGSEQYF,TGTGCCACCAGCGCCACAGGGGGCAGCGAGCAGTACTTC
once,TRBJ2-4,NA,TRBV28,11,CASSSTGLKYF,TGTGCCAGCAGCTCGACAGGCCTGAAGTACTTC
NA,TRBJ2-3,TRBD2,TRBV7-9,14,CASSFSGGADTQYF,TGTGCCAGCAGCTTTAGCGGGGGGGCGGATACGCAGTATTTT
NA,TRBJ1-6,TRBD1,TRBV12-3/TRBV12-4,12,CASSSTGQGLHF,TGTGCCAGCAGTTCCACGGGACAGGGTCTCCACTTT
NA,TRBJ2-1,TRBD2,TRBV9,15,CASSVAPGTNNEQFF,TGTGCCAGCAGCGTAGCTCCAGGGACTAACAATGAGCAGTTCTTC
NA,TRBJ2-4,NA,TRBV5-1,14,CASSLGGAVDIQYF,TGCGCCAGCAGCTTAGGAGGGGCGGTGGACATTCAGTACTTC
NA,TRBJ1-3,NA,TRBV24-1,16,CATSDLRVQGTNTIYF,TGTGCCACCAGTGATTTGCGGGTTCAGGGTACAAACACCATATATTTT
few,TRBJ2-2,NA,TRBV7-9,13,CASSPRFTGELFF,TGTGCCAGCAGCCCAAGGTTCACCGGGGAGCTGTTTTTT
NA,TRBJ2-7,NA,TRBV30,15,CAWSLGGSWSYEQYF,TGTGCCTGGAGTTTGGGGGGCAGCTGGTCCTACGAGCAGTACTTC
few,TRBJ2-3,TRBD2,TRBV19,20,CASSYQMPGLAGFLTDTQYF,TGTGCCAGTAGTTACCAGATGCCGGGACTAGCGGGCTTCCTGACAGATACGCAGTATTTT
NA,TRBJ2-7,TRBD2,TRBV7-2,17,CASSLRRTSGYPYEQYF,TGTGCCAGCAGCCTTCGTCGGACTAGCGGGTATCCCTACGAGCAGTACTTC
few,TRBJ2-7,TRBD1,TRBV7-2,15,CASTYSGTGFHEQYF,TGTGCCAGCACCTATTCCGGGACAGGGTTCCACGAGCAGTACTTC